This TCR beta chain was sequenced during a study of cytomegalovirus exposure and HLA in healthy donors. Across the whole study: Of a few hundred genotyped donors, roughly 81% grouped in the Caucasian-associated ancestry cluster. General study points: According to a later analysis, most TCR beta chains associated with CMV appeared HLA-restricted.

PCR involved 60 Vbeta and 13 Jbeta primers. The table came from immunoSEQ multiplex PCR; TCRdb's copy has only in-frame clones and leaves some out. The table has about 140,000 clones, about 83% seen once. This clone was counted a few times. Its antigen is currently unknown. Trimming took 7 bases from V and 0 from J; bases not matched to a gene: 6. This CDR3 is 14 amino acids long. CDR1 and CDR2 (germline): LNHDA, SQIVND (reference sequence). V gene TRBV19 combines with J gene TRBJ2-7; 7 positions agree with TRBD2. This TCR was recovered from a woman between 25 and 40 years old in good health and CMV-seronegative. Sequencing was carried out using PBMCs. In DNA form, the CDR3 reads TGTGCCAGTAAACCAGCGGGGTTCTCCTACGAGCAGTACTTC. It encodes CASKPAGFSYEQYF.